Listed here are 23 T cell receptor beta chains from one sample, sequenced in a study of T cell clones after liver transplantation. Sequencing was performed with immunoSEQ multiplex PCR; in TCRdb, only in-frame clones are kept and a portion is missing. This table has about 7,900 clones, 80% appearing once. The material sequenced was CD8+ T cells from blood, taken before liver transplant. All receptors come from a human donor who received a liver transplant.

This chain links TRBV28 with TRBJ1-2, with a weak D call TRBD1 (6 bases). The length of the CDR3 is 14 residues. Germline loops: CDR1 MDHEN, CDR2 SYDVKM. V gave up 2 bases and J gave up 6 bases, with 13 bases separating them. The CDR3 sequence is CASSLTRGVDGYTF. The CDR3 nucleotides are TGTGCCAGCAGTTTAACCAGGGGAGTGGATGGCTACACCTTC.

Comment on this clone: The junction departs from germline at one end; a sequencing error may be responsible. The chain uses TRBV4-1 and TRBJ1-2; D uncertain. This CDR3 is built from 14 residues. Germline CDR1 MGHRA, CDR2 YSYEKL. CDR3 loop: CASSQEQTNYGYTF. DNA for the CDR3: TGCGCCAGCAGCCAAGAGCAGACTAATTATGGCTACACCTTC.

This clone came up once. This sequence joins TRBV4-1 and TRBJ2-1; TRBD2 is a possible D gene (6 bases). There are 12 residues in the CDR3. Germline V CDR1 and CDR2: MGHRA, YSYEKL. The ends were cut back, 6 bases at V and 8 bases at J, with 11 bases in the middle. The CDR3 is CASSRLDDEQFF. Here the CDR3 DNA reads TGCGCCAGCAGTCGACTAGACGATGAGCAGTTCTTC.

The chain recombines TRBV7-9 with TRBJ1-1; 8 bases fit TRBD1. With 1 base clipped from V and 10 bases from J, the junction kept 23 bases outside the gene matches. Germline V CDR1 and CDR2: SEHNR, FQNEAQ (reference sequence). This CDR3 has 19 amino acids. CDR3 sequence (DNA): TGTGCCAGCAGCTTAGTAGTGGGTTCTGGACAGGGCCCGGTGGCGGGAGCTTTCTTT. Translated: CASSLVVGSGQGPVAGAFF.

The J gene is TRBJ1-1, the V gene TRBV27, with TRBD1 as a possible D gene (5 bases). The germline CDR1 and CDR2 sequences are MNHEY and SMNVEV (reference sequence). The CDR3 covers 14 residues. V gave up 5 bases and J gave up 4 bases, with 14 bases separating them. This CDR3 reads CASSPPGGGTEAFF. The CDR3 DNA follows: TGTGCCAGCAGTCCCCCGGGGGGGGGCACTGAAGCTTTCTTT.

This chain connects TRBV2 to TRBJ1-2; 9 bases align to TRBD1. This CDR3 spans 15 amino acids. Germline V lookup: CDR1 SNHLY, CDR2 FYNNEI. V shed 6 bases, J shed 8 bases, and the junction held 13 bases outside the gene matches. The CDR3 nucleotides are TGTGCCAGCAGGTCTGCCGGGACAGGGCCGGGGGGCTACACCTTC. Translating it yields CASRSAGTGPGGYTF.

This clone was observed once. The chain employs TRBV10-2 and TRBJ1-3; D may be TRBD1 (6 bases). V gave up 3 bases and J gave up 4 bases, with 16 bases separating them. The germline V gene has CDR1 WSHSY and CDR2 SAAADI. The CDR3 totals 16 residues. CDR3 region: CASSEWPDSSGNTIYF. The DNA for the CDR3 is TGCGCCAGCAGTGAATGGCCGGACAGCTCGGGAAACACCATATATTTT.

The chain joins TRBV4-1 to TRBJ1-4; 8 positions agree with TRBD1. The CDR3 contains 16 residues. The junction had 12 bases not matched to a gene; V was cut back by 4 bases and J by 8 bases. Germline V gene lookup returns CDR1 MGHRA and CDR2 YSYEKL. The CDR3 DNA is TGCGCCAGCAGCCGTTTCGACAGGGGCCTCGTCGAAAAACTGTTTTTT. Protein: CASSRFDRGLVEKLFF.

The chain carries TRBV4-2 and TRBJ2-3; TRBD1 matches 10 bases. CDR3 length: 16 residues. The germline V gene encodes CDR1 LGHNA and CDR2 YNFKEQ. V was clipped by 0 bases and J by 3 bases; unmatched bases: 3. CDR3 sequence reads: CASSQEWDRGTDTQYF. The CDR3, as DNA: TGTGCCAGCAGCCAAGAGTGGGACAGGGGTACAGATACGCAGTATTTT.

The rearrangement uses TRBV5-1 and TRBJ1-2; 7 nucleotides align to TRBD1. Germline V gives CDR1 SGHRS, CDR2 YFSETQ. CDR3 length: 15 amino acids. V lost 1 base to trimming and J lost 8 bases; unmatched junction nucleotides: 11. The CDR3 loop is CASSLNGDSYSGYTF. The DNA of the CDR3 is TGCGCCAGCAGCTTGAACGGGGACAGTTATTCGGGCTACACCTTC.

The CDR3 here is CASSKTDNLEKLFF. DNA for the CDR3: TGTGCCAGCAGTAAGACAGATAACCTGGAAAAACTGTTTTTT. The chain carries TRBV2 and TRBJ1-4; a weak D match, TRBD1 (5 bases). Germline V gives CDR1 SNHLY, CDR2 FYNNEI. V lost 5 bases and J lost 8, with 15 bases in between. This CDR3 spans 14 amino acids.

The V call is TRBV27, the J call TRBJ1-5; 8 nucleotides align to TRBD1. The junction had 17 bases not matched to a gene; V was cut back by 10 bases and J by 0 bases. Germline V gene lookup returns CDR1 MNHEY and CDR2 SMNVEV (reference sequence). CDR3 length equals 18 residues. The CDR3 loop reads CATSDRADWVYSNQPQHF. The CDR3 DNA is TGTGCCACTTCGGACAGGGCCGATTGGGTATATAGCAATCAGCCCCAGCATTTT.

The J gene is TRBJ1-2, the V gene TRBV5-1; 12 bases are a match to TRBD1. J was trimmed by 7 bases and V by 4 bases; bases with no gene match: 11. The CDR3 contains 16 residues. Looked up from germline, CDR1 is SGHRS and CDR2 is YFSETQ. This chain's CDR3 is CASSLSSGTGGSGYTF. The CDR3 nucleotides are TGCGCCAGCAGCCTTAGCTCCGGGACAGGGGGCAGTGGCTACACCTTC.

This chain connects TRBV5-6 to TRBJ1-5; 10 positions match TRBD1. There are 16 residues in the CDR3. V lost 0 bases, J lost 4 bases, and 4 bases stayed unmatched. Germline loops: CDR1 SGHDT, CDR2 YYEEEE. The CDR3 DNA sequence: TGTGCCAGCAGCTTGGCCGGGGGACAGGGGAATCAGCCCCAGCATTTT. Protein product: CASSLAGGQGNQPQHF.

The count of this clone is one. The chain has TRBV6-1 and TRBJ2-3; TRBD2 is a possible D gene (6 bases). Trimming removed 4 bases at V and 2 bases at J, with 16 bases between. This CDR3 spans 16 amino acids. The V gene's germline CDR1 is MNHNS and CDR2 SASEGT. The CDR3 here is CASSVGLASSTDTQYF. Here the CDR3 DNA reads TGTGCCAGCAGTGTTGGTCTAGCGAGTTCCACAGATACGCAGTATTTT.

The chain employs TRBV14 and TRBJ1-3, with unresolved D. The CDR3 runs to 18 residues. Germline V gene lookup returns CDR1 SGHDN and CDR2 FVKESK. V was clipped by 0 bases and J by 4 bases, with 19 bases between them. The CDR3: CASSQEGREGYAGNTIYF. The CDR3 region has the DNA TGTGCCAGCAGCCAAGAAGGCCGGGAAGGTTACGCGGGAAACACCATATATTTT.

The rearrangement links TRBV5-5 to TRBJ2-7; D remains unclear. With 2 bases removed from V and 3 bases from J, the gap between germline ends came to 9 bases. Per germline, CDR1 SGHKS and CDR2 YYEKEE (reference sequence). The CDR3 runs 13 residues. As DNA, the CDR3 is TGTGCCAGCAGCTTCTTTGGCAGCTACGAGCAGTACTTC. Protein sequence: CASSFFGSYEQYF.

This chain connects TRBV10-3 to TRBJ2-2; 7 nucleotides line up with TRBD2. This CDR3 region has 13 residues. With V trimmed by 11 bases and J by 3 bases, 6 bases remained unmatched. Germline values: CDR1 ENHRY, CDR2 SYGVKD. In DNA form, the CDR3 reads TGTGCCGCCACGGCGGGGGACACCGGGGAGCTGTTTTTT. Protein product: CAATAGDTGELFF.

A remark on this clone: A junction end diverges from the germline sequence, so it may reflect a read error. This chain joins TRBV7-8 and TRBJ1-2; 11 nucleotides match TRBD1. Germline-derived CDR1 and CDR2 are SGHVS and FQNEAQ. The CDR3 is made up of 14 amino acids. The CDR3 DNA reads TGTGCCAGCGACACCGGGACAGGGGGTAGTGGCCACACCTTC. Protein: CASDTGTGGSGHTF.

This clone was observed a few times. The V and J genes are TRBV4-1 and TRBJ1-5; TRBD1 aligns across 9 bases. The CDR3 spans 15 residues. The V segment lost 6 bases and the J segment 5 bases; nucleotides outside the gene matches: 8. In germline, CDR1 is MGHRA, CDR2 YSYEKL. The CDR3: CASSLTGGLYQPQHF. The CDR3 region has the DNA TGCGCCAGCAGTCTGACAGGGGGTCTATATCAGCCCCAGCATTTT.

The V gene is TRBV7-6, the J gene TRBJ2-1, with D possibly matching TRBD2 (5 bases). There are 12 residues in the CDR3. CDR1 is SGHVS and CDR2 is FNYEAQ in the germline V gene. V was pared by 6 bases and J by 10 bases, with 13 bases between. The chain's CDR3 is CASSPTREEQFF. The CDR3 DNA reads TGTGCCAGCAGTCCCACCCGGGAAGAGCAGTTCTTC.

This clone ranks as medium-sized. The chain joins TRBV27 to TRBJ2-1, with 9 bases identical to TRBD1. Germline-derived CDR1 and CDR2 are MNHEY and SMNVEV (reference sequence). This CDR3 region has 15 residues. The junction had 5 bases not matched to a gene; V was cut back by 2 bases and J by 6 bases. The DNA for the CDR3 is TGTGCCAGCAGTTTACGGACAGGGGTGGGCAATGAGCAGTTCTTC. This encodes CASSLRTGVGNEQFF.

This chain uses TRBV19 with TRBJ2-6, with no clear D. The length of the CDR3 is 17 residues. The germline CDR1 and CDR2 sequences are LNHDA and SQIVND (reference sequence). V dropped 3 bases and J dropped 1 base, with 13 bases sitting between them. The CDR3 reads CASSIWAGQSGANVLTF. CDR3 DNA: TGTGCCAGTAGTATTTGGGCCGGCCAATCTGGGGCCAACGTCCTGACTTTC.